This T cell receptor beta chain was recovered during a study of blood T cell repertoires in COVID-19. The overall study: The United States, Italy and Spain supplied acute and convalescent COVID-19 samples.

Method: immunoSEQ multiplex PCR; TCRdb's copy keeps in-frame clones and lacks some. The table lists 150,000 to 200,000 clones, about 82% of them singletons. Recovered status applied to Cohort 3 donors who had two consecutive negative PCRs. It also applied to those with clearance or with symptom resolution. Germline CDR1 reads SNHLY; CDR2 reads FYNNEI. The CDR3 is 18 residues long. Deletions cut 1 base from V and 3 bases from J, with 20 bases between. The sequencing sample was made of PBMCs or T cells enriched from blood (not recorded which). The source is a woman aged 25 to 39 who had recovered from COVID-19. The chain couples TRBV2 to TRBJ2-3, with D perhaps TRBD2 (6 bases). The CDR3 here is CASSEVPLERALTDTQYF. The CDR3 bases are TGTGCCAGCAGTGAAGTTCCCCTGGAGCGGGCGCTAACAGATACGCAGTATTTT.